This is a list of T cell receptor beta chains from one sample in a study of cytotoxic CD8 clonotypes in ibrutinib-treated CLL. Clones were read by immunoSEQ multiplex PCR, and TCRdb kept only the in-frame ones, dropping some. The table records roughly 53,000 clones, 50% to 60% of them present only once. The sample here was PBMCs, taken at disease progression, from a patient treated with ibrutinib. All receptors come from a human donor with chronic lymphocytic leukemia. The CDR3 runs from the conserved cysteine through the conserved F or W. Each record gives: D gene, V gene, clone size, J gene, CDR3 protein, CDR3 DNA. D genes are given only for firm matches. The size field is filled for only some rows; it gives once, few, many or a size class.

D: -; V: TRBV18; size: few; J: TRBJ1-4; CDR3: CASSRVAGGEEKLFF; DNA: TGTGCCAGCTCACGAGTGGCAGGCGGGGAGGAAAAACTGTTTTTT
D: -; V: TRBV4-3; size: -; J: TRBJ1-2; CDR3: CASSQAATGNYGYTF; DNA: TGCGCCAGCAGCCAAGCGGCCACAGGGAACTATGGCTACACCTTC
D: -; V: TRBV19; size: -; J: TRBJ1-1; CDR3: CASRIQGGTEAFF; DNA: TGTGCCAGTAGGATACAGGGCGGCACTGAAGCTTTCTTT
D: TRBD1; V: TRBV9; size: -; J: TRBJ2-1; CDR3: CASSVGPGGSEQFF; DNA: TGTGCCAGCAGCGTAGGTCCAGGGGGAAGTGAGCAGTTCTTC
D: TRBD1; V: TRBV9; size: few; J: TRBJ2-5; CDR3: CASSVRDRGQETQYF; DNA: TGTGCCAGCAGCGTCCGGGACAGGGGGCAAGAGACCCAGTACTTC
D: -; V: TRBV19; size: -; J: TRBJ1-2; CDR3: CASSIRENYGYTF; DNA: TGTGCCAGTAGTATAAGGGAAAACTATGGCTACACCTTC
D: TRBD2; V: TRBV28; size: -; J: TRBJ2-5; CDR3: CASSGGTSGQETQYF; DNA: TGTGCCAGCAGTGGCGGGACTAGCGGCCAAGAGACCCAGTACTTC
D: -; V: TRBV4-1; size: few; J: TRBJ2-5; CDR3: CASSQDHGRRETQYF; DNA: TGCGCCAGCAGCCAAGATCACGGCAGGAGAGAGACCCAGTACTTC
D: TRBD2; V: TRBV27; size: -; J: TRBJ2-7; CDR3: CASSLSPSGGAREQYF; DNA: TGTGCCAGCAGTTTATCCCCTAGCGGGGGGGCTCGGGAGCAGTACTTC
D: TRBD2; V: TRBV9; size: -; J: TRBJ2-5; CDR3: CASSPYAGGKETQYF; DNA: TGTGCCAGCAGTCCCTATGCGGGGGGGAAAGAGACCCAGTACTTC
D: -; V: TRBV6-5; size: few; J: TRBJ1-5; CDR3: CASSYGSGTGQPQHF; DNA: TGTGCCAGCAGTTACGGATCTGGGACCGGGCAGCCCCAGCATTTT
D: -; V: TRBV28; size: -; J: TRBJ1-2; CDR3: CASRIDTYGYTF; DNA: TGTGCCAGCAGGATCGATACCTATGGCTACACCTTC
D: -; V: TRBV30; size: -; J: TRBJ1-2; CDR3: CAWRVQGDPYGYTF; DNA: TGTGCCTGGAGGGTACAAGGGGACCCTTATGGCTACACCTTC
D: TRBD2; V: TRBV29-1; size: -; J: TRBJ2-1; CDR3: CSVSGGESSYNEQFF; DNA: TGCAGCGTTTCGGGGGGGGAAAGCTCCTACAATGAGCAGTTCTTC
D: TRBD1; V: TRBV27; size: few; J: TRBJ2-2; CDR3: CASTAGTGWTGELFF; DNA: TGTGCCAGCACGGCCGGGACAGGGTGGACCGGGGAGCTGTTTTTT
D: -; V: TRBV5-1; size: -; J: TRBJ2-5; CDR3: CASSLEETQYF; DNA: TGCGCCAGCAGCTTGGAAGAGACCCAGTACTTC
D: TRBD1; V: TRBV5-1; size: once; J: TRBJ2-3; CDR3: CASSLRTGGSTDTQYF; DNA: TGCGCCAGCAGCCTGAGGACAGGGGGCTCCACAGATACGCAGTATTTT
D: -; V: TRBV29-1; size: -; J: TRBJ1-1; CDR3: CSVGGKNTEAFF; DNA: TGCAGCGTTGGGGGCAAGAACACTGAAGCTTTCTTT
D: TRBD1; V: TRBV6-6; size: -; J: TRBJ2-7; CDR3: CASSPSTGVEQYF; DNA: TGTGCCAGCAGCCCATCGACAGGGGTCGAGCAGTACTTC
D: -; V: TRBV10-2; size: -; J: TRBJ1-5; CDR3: CASSGQPNQPQHF; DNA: TGCGCCAGCAGTGGTCAGCCAAATCAGCCCCAGCATTTT
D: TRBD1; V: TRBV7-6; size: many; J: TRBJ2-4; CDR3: CASSLGTGLNIQYF; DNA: TGTGCCAGCAGCTTAGGGACAGGGTTAAACATTCAGTACTTC
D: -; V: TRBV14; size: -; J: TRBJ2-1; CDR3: CASSRYYNEQFF; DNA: TGTGCCAGCAGCCGATACTACAATGAGCAGTTCTTC
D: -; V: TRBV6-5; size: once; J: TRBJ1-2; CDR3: CASSSGASGYTF; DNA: TGTGCCAGCAGTTCGGGGGCGTCTGGCTACACCTTC
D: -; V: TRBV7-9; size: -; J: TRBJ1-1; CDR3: CASSSSRETNEAFF; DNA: TGTGCCAGCAGCTCTAGCCGGGAGACTAATGAAGCTTTCTTT
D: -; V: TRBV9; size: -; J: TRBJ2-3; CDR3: CASSVFSGDTDTQYF; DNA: TGTGCCAGCAGCGTCTTTAGCGGAGACACAGATACGCAGTATTTT
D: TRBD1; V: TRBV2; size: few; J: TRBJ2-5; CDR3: CASSDMGQGLETQYF; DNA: TGTGCCAGCAGTGATATGGGACAGGGATTGGAGACCCAGTACTTC
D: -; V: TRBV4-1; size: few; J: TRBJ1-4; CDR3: CASSQPGTLGEKLFF; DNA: TGCGCCAGCAGCCAACCCGGGACTTTGGGTGAAAAACTGTTTTTT
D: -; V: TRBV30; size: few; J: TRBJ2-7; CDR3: CAYQRGSSYEQYF; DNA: TGTGCCTACCAACGAGGGAGCTCCTACGAGCAGTACTTC
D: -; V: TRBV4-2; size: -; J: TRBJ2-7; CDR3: CASSQVLSGSSYEQYF; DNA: TGTGCCAGCAGCCAAGTGTTGTCAGGAAGCTCCTACGAGCAGTACTTC
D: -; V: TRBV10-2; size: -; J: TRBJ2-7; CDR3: CATWDTDYEQYF; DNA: TGTGCCACCTGGGACACCGACTACGAGCAGTACTTC
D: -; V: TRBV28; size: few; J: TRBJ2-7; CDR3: CASTLGAVYEQYF; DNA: TGTGCCAGCACCCTAGGGGCGGTTTACGAGCAGTACTTC
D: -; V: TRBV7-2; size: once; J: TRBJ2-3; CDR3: CASSLAAVSTDTQYF; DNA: TGTGCCAGCAGCTTAGCGGCGGTTAGCACAGATACGCAGTATTTT
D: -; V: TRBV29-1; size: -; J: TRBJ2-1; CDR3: CSAPPTSYFGYNEQFF; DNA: TGCAGCGCTCCCCCTACTAGTTACTTCGGATACAATGAGCAGTTCTTC
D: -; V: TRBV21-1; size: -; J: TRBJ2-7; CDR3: CASSIRTGPYEQYF; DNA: TGTGCCAGCAGCATAAGGACAGGTCCCTACGAGCAGTACTTC
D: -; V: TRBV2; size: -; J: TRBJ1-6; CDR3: CASRADSYNSPLHF; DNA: TGTGCCAGCAGGGCAGACAGCTATAATTCACCCCTCCACTTT
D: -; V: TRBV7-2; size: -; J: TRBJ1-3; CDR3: CASSSYRAAGNTIYF; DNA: TGTGCCAGCAGCTCCTACAGGGCGGCAGGAAACACCATATATTTT
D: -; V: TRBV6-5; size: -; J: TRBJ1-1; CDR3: CASSQGGRPLF; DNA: TGTGCCAGCAGTCAAGGAGGACGCCCCCTCTTT
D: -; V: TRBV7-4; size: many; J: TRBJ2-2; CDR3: CASSLVGSTGELFF; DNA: TGTGCCAGCAGCTTAGTTGGGAGCACCGGGGAGCTGTTTTTT
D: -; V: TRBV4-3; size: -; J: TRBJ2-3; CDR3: CASSQDFKGGDTQYF; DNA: TGCGCCAGCAGCCAAGATTTTAAGGGGGGAGATACGCAGTATTTT
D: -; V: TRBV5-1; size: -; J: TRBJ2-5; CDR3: CASSLQGKSWGETQYF; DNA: TGCGCCAGCAGCTTACAGGGCAAGAGTTGGGGGGAGACCCAGTACTTC
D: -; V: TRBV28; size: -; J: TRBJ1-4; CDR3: CASKVRVDSANEKLFF; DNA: TGTGCCAGCAAAGTCAGGGTAGACTCCGCTAATGAAAAACTGTTTTTT
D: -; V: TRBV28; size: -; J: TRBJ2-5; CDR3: CAIRDAKTQYF; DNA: TGTGCCATCCGGGACGCGAAGACCCAGTACTTC
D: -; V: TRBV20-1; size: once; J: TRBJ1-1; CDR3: CSAFQGIEGFF; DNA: TGCAGTGCTTTCCAGGGCATTGAGGGTTTCTTT
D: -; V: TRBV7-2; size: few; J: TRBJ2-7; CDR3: CASSFSGTNSYEQYF; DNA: TGTGCCAGCAGCTTCTCCGGGACCAACTCCTACGAGCAGTACTTC
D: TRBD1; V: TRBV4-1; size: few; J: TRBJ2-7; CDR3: CASSQRSTGSHYEQYF; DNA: TGCGCCAGCAGCCAAAGGTCGACAGGGTCCCACTACGAGCAGTACTTC
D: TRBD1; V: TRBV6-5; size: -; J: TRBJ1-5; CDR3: CASSYSTRGDQPQHF; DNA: TGTGCCAGCAGTTACTCGACCAGGGGGGATCAGCCCCAGCATTTT
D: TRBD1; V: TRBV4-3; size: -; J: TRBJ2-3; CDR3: CASSQQGASTDTQYF; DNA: TGCGCCAGCAGCCAACAGGGGGCTAGCACAGATACGCAGTATTTT
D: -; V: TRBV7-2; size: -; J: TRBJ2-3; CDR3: CASSSNRGGETDTQYF; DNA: TGTGCCAGCAGCTCCAACAGGGGAGGGGAGACAGATACGCAGTATTTT
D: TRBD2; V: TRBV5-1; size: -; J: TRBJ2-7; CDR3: CASSLNRASGGFSYEQYF; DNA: TGCGCCAGCAGCTTGAATAGGGCTAGCGGGGGCTTTTCCTACGAGCAGTACTTC
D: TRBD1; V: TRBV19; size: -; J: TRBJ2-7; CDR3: CASSTPRQGALSRQYF; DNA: TGTGCCAGTAGTACCCCTCGACAGGGGGCGCTTTCTCGTCAGTACTTC
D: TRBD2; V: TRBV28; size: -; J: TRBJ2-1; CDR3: CASSLTSGVYNEQFF; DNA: TGTGCCAGCAGCCTTACTAGCGGAGTCTACAATGAGCAGTTCTTC
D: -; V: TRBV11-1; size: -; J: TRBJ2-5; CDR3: CASSPRRAGPQETQYF; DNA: TGTGCCAGCAGCCCCCGTCGAGCCGGGCCCCAAGAGACCCAGTACTTC
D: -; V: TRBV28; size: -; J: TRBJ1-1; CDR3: CASSPTSTILGRQAFF; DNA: TGTGCCAGCAGTCCGACTAGTACGATCCTAGGGCGTCAAGCTTTCTTT
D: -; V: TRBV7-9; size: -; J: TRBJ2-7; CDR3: CASSLASGTSSYEQYF; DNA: TGTGCCAGCAGCTTAGCGTCGGGGACCTCCTCCTACGAGCAGTACTTC
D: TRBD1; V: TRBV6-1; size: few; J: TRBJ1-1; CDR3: CASHLQGVNTEAFF; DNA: TGTGCCAGTCATCTACAGGGGGTTAACACTGAAGCTTTCTTT
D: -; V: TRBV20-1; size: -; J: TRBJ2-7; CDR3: CSAREGYEQYF; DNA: TGCAGTGCTAGAGAAGGATACGAGCAGTACTTC
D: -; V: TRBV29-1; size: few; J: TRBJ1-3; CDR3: CSVEVGAGNTIYF; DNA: TGCAGCGTTGAAGTCGGCGCTGGAAACACCATATATTTT
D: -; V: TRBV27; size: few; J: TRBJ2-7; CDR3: CASSSPPRGEQYF; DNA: TGTGCCAGCAGCAGCCCTCCCCGAGGCGAGCAGTACTTC
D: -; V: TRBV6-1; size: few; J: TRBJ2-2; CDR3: CASNPTINDGELFF; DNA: TGTGCCAGCAATCCGACAATTAACGACGGGGAGCTGTTTTTT
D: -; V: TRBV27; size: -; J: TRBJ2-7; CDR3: CASKDTAGATYEQYF; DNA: TGTGCCAGCAAAGATACGGCGGGGGCGACCTACGAGCAGTACTTC